The 9 T cell receptor beta chains in this list originate from one sample, sequenced in a study of blood T cell repertoires in COVID-19 (dated by TCRdb to 2020 to 2022). The method was the immunoSEQ multiplex PCR assay. Drawn from immuneACCESS, this table holds only the in-frame rearrangements with V and J called that TCRdb kept. Clones are partly lost; checked studies trace under half to an unresolved V gene and leave the rest unexplained. The sample table records 200,000 or so clones; 88% of these occur just once. Clones ranked in the top ten supply about 3.5% of the sample. Input material: PBMCs or T cells enriched from blood (not recorded which). These receptors all stem from a woman under 40 who had been exposed to COVID-19.

The V and J genes are TRBV25-1 and TRBJ2-3, with TRBD2 matching over 8 bases. The CDR3 sequence is 17 residues long. From germline, CDR1 is MGHDK and CDR2 SYGVNS. J lost 6 bases, V lost 0 bases, and 11 bases had no gene match. The CDR3 spells CASSEYTGGPGGDTQYF. CDR3 coding DNA: TGTGCCAGCAGTGAATACACGGGAGGGCCGGGCGGGGATACGCAGTATTTT. Looking up the rest from reference TRBV25-1 and TRBJ2-3 gives the full variable domain: EADIYQTPRYLVIGTGKKITLECSQTMGHDKMYWYQQDPGMELHLIHYSYGVNSTEKGDLSSESTVSRIRTEHFPLTLESARPSHTSQYLCASSEYTGGPGGDTQYFGPGTRLTVL.

The chain is built from TRBV28 and TRBJ1-1; possibly TRBD1 for D (6 bases). V lost 5 bases, J lost 7 bases, and 11 bases lay in between. The germline gives CDR1 MDHEN, CDR2 SYDVKM. The CDR3 runs to 12 residues. CDR3 region: CASSQDSDEAFF. In DNA, the CDR3 is TGTGCCAGCAGTCAGGACAGCGATGAAGCTTTCTTT.

In this sample, this clone turned up once. The rearrangement uses TRBV28 and TRBJ2-1, with TRBD2 identical over 11 bases. Trimming at V came to 5 bases and at J to 5 bases, leaving 8 bases not matched to a gene. CDR3 length: 16 residues. CDR1 and CDR2 from the germline V gene are MDHEN and SYDVKM. The CDR3 spells CASSGGLAGIDNEQFF. The CDR3 DNA reads as TGTGCCAGCAGTGGTGGACTAGCGGGTATAGACAATGAGCAGTTCTTC.

This chain uses TRBV19 with TRBJ2-1; D uncertain. CDR3 length equals 13 residues. Germline CDR1 is LNHDA and CDR2 is SQIVND (reference sequence). Trimming took 3 bases from V and 3 from J, leaving 6 bases between them. DNA of the CDR3: TGTGCCAGTAGTATTACAGACTACAATGAGCAGTTCTTC. The encoded protein is CASSITDYNEQFF.

The V gene is TRBV5-4, the J gene TRBJ1-4; 10 bases align to TRBD1. The CDR3 is 15 residues long. Germline CDR1 is SGHNT and CDR2 is YYREEE (reference sequence). V lost 3 bases and J lost 4; bases outside the gene matches: 3. The DNA for the CDR3 is TGTGCCAGCAGCTCCGGGACAGGGGATAATGAAAAACTGTTTTTT. It translates to CASSSGTGDNEKLFF.

The chain joins TRBV4-1 to TRBJ1-6; D gene ambiguous. The V and J ends lost 3 bases and 3 bases respectively, with 6 bases between them. The CDR3 sequence is 14 residues long. Germline CDR1 reads MGHRA; CDR2 reads YSYEKL. The CDR3 bases are TGCGCCAGCAGCCAGGGCAGCTATAATTCACCCCTCCACTTT. Translating gives CASSQGSYNSPLHF.

The genes are TRBV10-3 and TRBJ2-2, with D maybe TRBD2 (6 bases). The CDR3 is 13 amino acids. With 3 bases removed from V and 6 bases from J, the gap between germline ends came to 8 bases. The V gene's germline CDR1 is ENHRY and CDR2 SYGVKD. CDR3 protein: CAISESGAGELFF. DNA of the CDR3: TGTGCCATCAGTGAATCGGGAGCCGGGGAGCTGTTTTTT.

CDR3 in amino acids: CASSQLHRGQQETQYF. CDR3 nucleotide sequence: TGCGCCAGCAGCCAGTTACATCGTGGACAGCAAGAGACCCAGTACTTC. The V and J genes are TRBV4-1 and TRBJ2-5, with a possible D match to TRBD1 (6 bases). V gave up 3 bases and J gave up 2 bases, with 16 bases separating them. Germline-derived CDR1 and CDR2 are MGHRA and YSYEKL. The CDR3 has 16 amino acids.

J is TRBJ1-4 and V is TRBV2; 8 bases agree with TRBD1. Per the germline V gene, CDR1 is SNHLY and CDR2 is FYNNEI. The CDR3 consists of 13 residues. The J segment lost 7 bases and the V segment lost 6 bases, leaving 4 bases of the junction unmatched. CDR3 in DNA: TGTGCCAGCAGAGTGACAGGGGTTGAAAAACTGTTTTTT. This codes for CASRVTGVEKLFF.